This T cell receptor (beta chain) was captured by sequencing in a study of cytomegalovirus exposure and HLA in healthy donors (TCRdb year 2017). Concerning the study at large: In an earlier analysis of approximately 640 of the donors, roughly 300 Gb of sequence data and 90 million to 130 million unique TCR beta sequences from about 179 million T cells were reported. Approximately 300 gigabases of sequencing data and 70 million to 100 million unique TCR sequences made up an early release that covered approximately 620 HLA-typed donors. The genetic ancestry cluster associated with self-reported Caucasian donors included 80% to 90% of the 300 to 400 genotyped donors. The aim of the study was to test whether cataloging public T cell receptors could identify signatures of past pathogen exposure. The study profiled the T cell repertoires of hundreds of subjects by immunosequencing and related them to cytomegalovirus serostatus. In addition to the first cohort of roughly 700 subjects, a separate validation cohort of under 150 different subjects was used. To predict cytomegalovirus infection status, the study brought together high-throughput TCR immunosequencing, statistical association of individual TCRs with disease status, and machine learning. To study patterns of TCR occurrence, a later analysis re-analyzed previously published TCR beta repertoires from more than 550 donors and added high-resolution HLA genotyping. The later analysis used no new phenotypic data to find candidate immune exposures, relying instead on TCR beta sequences and their occurrence across donors. In an earlier analysis of 587 of the donors, high-throughput TCR beta sequencing was used to judge whether each TCR beta V gene segment behaved as functional or pseudogenic. Alongside the repertoire data, information on donor age, sex, ethnicity and CMV serostatus was compiled. A later genetic analysis took genome-wide SNP genotypes for about 65% of the 666 donors and used that subset as a discovery cohort. All discovery cohort repertoires had been generated on a single sequencing platform. Both class I and class II loci were covered by HLA typing, at four-digit resolution. The number of typed donors differed by locus: about 620-630 for A, B, C, DRB1 and DQB1; approximately 520 for DQA1; approximately 600 for DPA1; and about 450 for DPB1. A few DR-DQ haplotypes were handled as single units for association and clustering because linkage in the cohort was strong. On average, about 200,000 unique TCR beta nucleotide sequences were sequenced per donor among 398 genotyped donors of the cohort, with approximately 18% of those sequences being non-productive. Paper-wide results and their limitations: Three of the identified cytomegalovirus-associated TCR beta chains were confirmed in vitro to be specific for cytomegalovirus antigens. A further reported finding was that TCR beta sequences accurately predicted the HLA-A and HLA-B alleles for most subjects in the first cohort. In this cohort, only TCR beta chains were sequenced, and detectable features were limited by the absence of alpha or paired-chain data. According to the authors, the approach could potentially be generalized to other disease states and immunological phenotypes. Most TCR sequences were observed very rarely across donors, whereas some public TCRs were present in many individuals. Because HLA typing was missing for some donors at each locus, association tests included only the typed subset. Most CMV-associated TCR beta chains appeared to be HLA-restricted in a later analysis, and the HLA associations seemed to be driven largely by CMV exposure. In both the original and validation cohorts, the classifier was reported to diagnose cytomegalovirus status with high specificity and sensitivity. The study gave a list of 150 to 200 TCR beta chains associated with cytomegalovirus. The sequencing pipeline was judged likely to have produced a cluster of highly shared sequence variants as a technical artifact. According to a later analysis, TCR association rates differed among HLA loci, with DRB1 alleles showing the most associated TCRs and HLA-C alleles showing the fewest. A later analysis reported that several top co-occurrence clusters appeared linked to parvovirus B19, influenza, CMV and Epstein-Barr virus. When HLA alleles, especially DR and DQ, strongly co-occurred, TCR associations were difficult to assign to individual alleles. Correlated functional status among segregating V segments might be attributable to linkage disequilibrium, but an unknown experimental factor could not be ruled out. Specific HLA alleles were associated with 16,951 TCR beta sequences at a false discovery rate of 0.05 in a later analysis. In a later analysis, HLA-associated TCR beta chains showed more clonal expansion and lower generation probabilities than non-associated chains that were equally common. Presence/absence analyses assumed roughly uniform sequencing depth across donors, an assumption that may not hold. Some IMGT-functional V segments, including TRBV6-2 and TRBV6-3, could not be distinguished by the 87-base-pair reads and were therefore excluded. CMV serostatus was the only immune exposure information available for the cohort. A later genetic analysis reported fewer N-insertions in productive TCRs among donors in an Asian-associated ancestry cluster than the roughly 700-donor mean. Roughly 15 rarely observed V segments, including chromosome 9 orphons, were excluded from the earlier analysis of several hundred of the donors because counts were too low. In an earlier analysis of approximately 590 of the donors, most TCR beta V segments appeared in productive rearrangements about 87% or about 30% of the time, broadly matching IMGT annotations. A later genetic analysis associated a missense DCLRE1C variant with V-gene and J-gene trimming of TCR beta chains, and an independent cohort replicated the association.

In total, approximately 700 healthy bone marrow donors made up the cohort. At the time of sampling, every cohort member was nominally healthy, though immune exposures that went unrecorded were likely present. The donor was CMV seropositive and belonged to the group of around 300 seropositive cohort members. Each donor provided a peripheral blood sample, and peripheral blood mononuclear cells were used for TCR beta sequencing. The Qiagen DNeasy Blood Extraction Kit was used to extract genomic DNA from the blood cell samples. In its sample, this clone was seen once. Its antigen is currently not known. No qualities accompany the bases; no much larger clone lies one base away. The cysteine opens and the phenylalanine closes a CDR3 of 12 amino acids. Here the CDR3 DNA is all that survives: 36 bases in frame from base 1. The germline V gene (reference sequence) gives CDR1 as GTSNPN and CDR2 as SVGIG. V loses 1 base of germline sequence and J loses 1 base, and the interval between the two ends is 5 bases.

The method was the immunoSEQ multiplex PCR assay. A mixture of 60 forward primers for TCR Vbeta segments and 13 reverse primers for TCR Jbeta segments was used in the multiplex PCR. The CDR3 region of rearranged TCR beta genes was amplified from genomic DNA by a multiplex PCR assay. On the Illumina HiSeq System, the amplified TCR beta libraries were sequenced as 87-base-pair reads. The paper's processing steps were these. A later analysis tallied tens of millions of unique TCR beta chains across the 666 repertoires, and some 12 million of those chains were shared by two or more donors. A nearest-neighbor algorithm error-corrected the raw reads and collapsed the reads into unique sequences, merging closely related sequences to remove PCR and sequencing errors. V, D and J gene segments were assigned by aligning CDR3 sequences to IMGT reference sequences. Each retained sequence needed at least a six-nucleotide match to both a V gene segment and a J gene segment. A rearrangement counted as productive if the CDR3 had no stop codons and remained in frame with V and J, and every other rearrangement counted as non-productive. CDR3 was defined by IMGT convention, running from the second conserved V-encoded cysteine to the conserved J-encoded phenylalanine. Sequences without an unambiguous match to a single V gene segment were excluded from the earlier analysis of over 500 of the donors. In an earlier analysis of roughly 500 of the donors, V segments were called functional above 56.7% productive rearrangements and were called segregating when the between-donor standard deviation exceeded 5%. To diagnose cytomegalovirus status from the catalog of TCR beta chain sequences, a statistical classification framework was built. In a later analysis, TCR nucleotide sequences were compared against IMGT/GENE-DB human TR gene sequences so that V and J genes could be assigned. A later analysis assigned CDR3 sequences and most-parsimonious VDJ recombination scenarios with the TCRdist pipeline. In a later analysis, every TCR beta chain was defined by the combination of its CDR3 amino acid sequence and its V-gene family, and reads without a unique V-gene family were dropped. A later analysis removed 592 highly shared, low-generation-probability nucleotide sequences to deal with suspected cross-contamination and a sequencing artifact. For each public chain, a later analysis derived a clonal expansion index from normalized ranks of inferred template counts within each repertoire. Generation probabilities in a later analysis came from a VDJ recombination model fitted to out-of-frame rearrangements, and those results were checked against IGoR. A later analysis scored TCR-TCR, TCR-HLA and TCR-CMV co-occurrence with hypergeometric tests, applying a repertoire-size bias correction to TCR pairs. To estimate false discovery rates, a later analysis permuted the HLA or CMV assignments 20 times. In a later analysis, co-occurring TCRs were grouped using DBSCAN, and TCRdist sequence similarity was added for clustering within HLA-allele-positive subsets. Co-occurrence clustering excluded repertoires with fewer than 30,000 or more than 120,000 public chains, plus five with anomalous nucleotide sharing. As stored in TCRdb, this immuneACCESS dataset retains in-frame rearrangements with V and J assigned. A fraction of the clones does not appear; measured against another copy, unresolved V genes explain less than half of the discrepancy, and the remainder lacks a known reason. The V and J calls and the clone size are those of that table, but D and trimming were determined from the DNA. Present in this sample are around 140,000 clones, approximately 80% of which were seen just once. The ten largest clones represent approximately 2% of the sample.

Material for sequencing was PBMCs. This clonotype originated in a female donor in good health and CMV-seropositive. The chain is made from TRBV30 and TRBJ2-7, with the D gene not clear enough to name. The bases read TGTGCCTGGAGTGAACAGTCCTACGAGCAGTACTTC. The translation is CAWSEQSYEQYF.